A selection of T cell receptor beta chains follows, all from one sample in a study of cytomegalovirus exposure and HLA in healthy donors. TCRdb's copy holds only in-frame clones and misses some; the assay was immunoSEQ multiplex PCR. The sample holds about 60,000 clones; around 70% are singletons and the top ten take 19%. Sample: PBMCs. Receptors originate from a woman aged 60-75 years in good health and CMV-seropositive. Each CDR3 is given with its conserved first and last residue. Fields, in order: clone size, J gene, V gene, D gene, CDR3 DNA, CDR3 protein. The D gene is left open where the match is weak. Rows give clone size only sometimes, using once, few, many, or a class for an expanded clone.

NA | TRBJ1-2 | TRBV5-1 | TRBD1 | TGCGCCAGCAGCTTGAGCACAGGGGGTAACTATGGCTACACCTTC | CASSLSTGGNYGYTF
NA | TRBJ1-1 | TRBV19 | TRBD1 | TGTGCCAGCACGGACAGGGGGATGAACACTGAAGCTTTCTTT | CASTDRGMNTEAFF
NA | TRBJ2-7 | TRBV27 | NA | TGTGCCAGCAGTCAATATGGAGGATCCTCCTACGAGCAGTACTTC | CASSQYGGSSYEQYF
NA | TRBJ1-5 | TRBV21-1 | NA | TGTGCCAGCAGCAAAGGTGGGACAGGTTACAATCAGCCCCAGCATTTT | CASSKGGTGYNQPQHF
NA | TRBJ1-5 | TRBV7-3 | TRBD1 | TGTGCCAGCAGCCCGACGAGGGGGCTTAGCAATCAGCCCCAGCATTTT | CASSPTRGLSNQPQHF
NA | TRBJ1-3 | TRBV29-1 | NA | TGCAGCGCTAAAGCCTCAGGGAACCCTGGAAACACCATATATTTT | CSAKASGNPGNTIYF
NA | TRBJ1-2 | TRBV27 | TRBD1 | TGTGCCAGCAAGACAGGGGGAAACTATGGCTACACCTTC | CASKTGGNYGYTF
NA | TRBJ1-6 | TRBV7-2 | TRBD1 | TGTGCCAGCAGCTCCTCAAGACAGGGCTCTAATTCACCCCTCCACTTT | CASSSSRQGSNSPLHF
NA | TRBJ1-4 | TRBV19 | NA | TGTGCCAGTAGCCCCCTCGACAGAACTAATGAAAAACTGTTTTTT | CASSPLDRTNEKLFF
NA | TRBJ1-5 | TRBV7-2 | NA | TGTGCCAGCAGCTTCGGGTTAGGGGATCAGCCCCAGCATTTT | CASSFGLGDQPQHF
few | TRBJ1-6 | TRBV2 | NA | TGTGCCAGCAGGGCCGCGGGGGACTCACCCCTCCACTTT | CASRAAGDSPLHF
few | TRBJ1-4 | TRBV11-2 | TRBD1 | TGTGCCAGCAGCTTACGACAGGGTTGGGAAAAACTGTTTTTT | CASSLRQGWEKLFF
NA | TRBJ1-2 | TRBV10-3 | NA | TGTGCCATCAGTGAGGACAGCGGCTACACCTTC | CAISEDSGYTF
NA | TRBJ2-5 | TRBV11-2 | TRBD2 | TGTGCCAGCAGCTTGATATTAGCGGGGGGGGGTGAGCAAGAGACCCAGTACTTC | CASSLILAGGGEQETQYF
few | TRBJ1-4 | TRBV7-9 | NA | TGTGCCAGCACTCAGGCGAGTAATGAAAAACTGTTTTTT | CASTQASNEKLFF
NA | TRBJ1-3 | TRBV14 | NA | TGTGCCAGCAGCCTGGACAGAGGAGGAAACACCATATATTTT | CASSLDRGGNTIYF
NA | TRBJ1-5 | TRBV19 | NA | TGTGCCAGTAGTATAAAGGGACTCGGAAGTCAGCCCCAGCATTTT | CASSIKGLGSQPQHF
few | TRBJ1-1 | TRBV27 | TRBD1 | TGTGCCAGCAGTTTAGGGACAGGTTACGGACCTTTCTTT | CASSLGTGYGPFF
NA | TRBJ1-1 | TRBV6-5 | NA | TGTGCCAGCAGTTCCGATCATGCGGGCACTGAAGCTTTCTTT | CASSSDHAGTEAFF
NA | TRBJ1-3 | TRBV7-2 | NA | TGTGCCAGCAGCCCACATCCCCAGGGCGGTGGAAACACCATATATTTT | CASSPHPQGGGNTIYF
NA | TRBJ1-1 | TRBV18 | TRBD1 | TGTGCCAGCTCAACCGGACGGCAGGGGGCTGAAGCTTTCTTT | CASSTGRQGAEAFF
NA | TRBJ1-2 | TRBV10-3 | NA | TGTGCCCTCGATACCGGGAGTGGCTACACCTTC | CALDTGSGYTF
NA | TRBJ2-3 | TRBV11-2 | NA | TGTGCCAGCAGCGACCCGTCAGGGGCAGATACGCAGTATTTT | CASSDPSGADTQYF
NA | TRBJ1-1 | TRBV2 | TRBD1 | TGTGCCAGCATCCCCGATCTGTCAGGGGGAGGTGAAGCTTTCTTT | CASIPDLSGGGEAFF
NA | TRBJ2-5 | TRBV4-3 | TRBD2 | TGCGCCAGCAGCCAAGACCCGGGGGGGCGGGGGGAGACCCAGTACTTC | CASSQDPGGRGETQYF
once | TRBJ2-1 | TRBV18 | NA | TGTGCCAGCTCACCACCGGCGACTCCGGTTGAGCAGTTCTTC | CASSPPATPVEQFF
once | TRBJ1-2 | TRBV19 | NA | TGTGCCAGTAGCGATCGGAGGTATGGCTACACCTTC | CASSDRRYGYTF
NA | TRBJ1-5 | TRBV27 | NA | TGTGCCAGCAGTGAGGGACTGCTCAATCAGCCCCAGCATTTT | CASSEGLLNQPQHF
few | TRBJ2-1 | TRBV18 | NA | TGTGCCAGCTCACCCCAAGGGGGTAATTATGAGCAGTTCTTC | CASSPQGGNYEQFF
NA | TRBJ2-7 | TRBV7-3 | TRBD1 | TGTGCCAGCAGCATCGACAGGGGAAACGAGCAGTACTTC | CASSIDRGNEQYF
NA | TRBJ1-6 | TRBV4-3 | NA | TGCGCCAGCAGCCAAGATCTACAGATATTCTCACCCCTCCACTTT | CASSQDLQIFSPLHF
few | TRBJ1-4 | TRBV18 | NA | TGTGCCAGCTCACCATACAGTGCAACTAATGAAAAACTGTTTTTT | CASSPYSATNEKLFF
NA | TRBJ2-3 | TRBV4-2 | TRBD2 | TGTGCCAGCAGCCAGAGAGCGGGGCTCACAGATACGCAGTATTTT | CASSQRAGLTDTQYF
NA | TRBJ2-7 | TRBV11-2 | TRBD2 | TGTGCCAGCAGCTTCACTAGCGGGGACTCCTACGAGCAGTACTTC | CASSFTSGDSYEQYF
once | TRBJ2-7 | TRBV7-6 | NA | TGTGCCAGCAGCTTAGCGAGCACAGGGATTGGGGAGCAGTACTTC | CASSLASTGIGEQYF
NA | TRBJ2-7 | TRBV9 | TRBD1 | TGTGCCAGCAGCCCGGGACAGGGGGTAAAGCGGTACGAGCAGTACTTC | CASSPGQGVKRYEQYF
NA | TRBJ2-7 | TRBV30 | NA | TGTGCCTGGAGTGGTATAACCGACAGGTTCTCCTACGAGCAGTACTTC | CAWSGITDRFSYEQYF
NA | TRBJ2-2 | TRBV7-3 | TRBD1 | TGTGCCAGCAGCCCCGGGACAGGGAACACCGGGGAGCTGTTTTTT | CASSPGTGNTGELFF
NA | TRBJ1-1 | TRBV7-8 | NA | TGTGCCAGCAGCTACCAGATGAACACTGAAGCTTTCTTT | CASSYQMNTEAFF
once | TRBJ2-7 | TRBV5-6 | NA | TGTGCCAGCAGTCTCCGGGGGAACTGGAACGAGCAGTACTTC | CASSLRGNWNEQYF
NA | TRBJ2-7 | TRBV10-1 | TRBD2 | TGCGCCAGCAGTGAGTCGAGGCGGGGGGTATCCTACGAGCAGTACTTC | CASSESRRGVSYEQYF
NA | TRBJ2-7 | TRBV5-4 | NA | TGTGCCAGCAGCTTGACCGGCTCCTACGAGCAGTACTTC | CASSLTGSYEQYF
few | TRBJ2-3 | TRBV19 | NA | TGTGCCAGTCAGGAGGGCACAGATACGCAGTATTTT | CASQEGTDTQYF
NA | TRBJ1-2 | TRBV5-1 | NA | TGCGCCAGCTCCTACGGAGCGGAAGGCTACACCTTC | CASSYGAEGYTF
NA | TRBJ2-3 | TRBV4-3 | NA | TGCGCCAGCAGCCAGGGCCCCAGGACAGATACGCAGTATTTT | CASSQGPRTDTQYF
NA | TRBJ2-7 | TRBV27 | NA | TGTGCCAGCAGTTTATGGGCCTTTTCAAACGAGCAGTACTTC | CASSLWAFSNEQYF
few | TRBJ2-1 | TRBV20-1 | TRBD1 | TGCAGTGCGGAACAGGGGCCTGAGCAGTTCTTC | CSAEQGPEQFF
once | TRBJ2-5 | TRBV7-7 | TRBD1 | TGTGCCAGCAGCTTCTCAGGGGGCGTTAAGGAGACCCAGTACTTC | CASSFSGGVKETQYF
NA | TRBJ1-3 | TRBV10-3 | NA | TGTGCCATCAGTGAGGGAGGGTTCTATGGGAACACCATATATTTT | CAISEGGFYGNTIYF
NA | TRBJ1-5 | TRBV9 | NA | TGTGCCAGCAGCGTAGGGGTAAACCCGGGGCAGCCCCAGCATTTT | CASSVGVNPGQPQHF
NA | TRBJ2-7 | TRBV7-2 | NA | TGTGCCAGCAGCTTAGCCCTAAGTACGCCGACCTACGAGCAGTACTTC | CASSLALSTPTYEQYF
NA | TRBJ1-1 | TRBV5-6 | NA | TGTGCCAGCAGCCGGGTGGTCGCTGAAGCTTTCTTT | CASSRVVAEAFF
NA | TRBJ2-5 | TRBV5-6 | TRBD2 | TGTGCCAGCAGCTTTTTACTAGCGGGGGCCGTCCAAGAGGCCCAGTACTTC | CASSFLLAGAVQEAQYF
NA | TRBJ1-2 | TRBV10-3 | TRBD1 | TGTGCCATCAGTGAGGGGACAGGGCCTAACTATGGCTACACCTTC | CAISEGTGPNYGYTF
NA | TRBJ2-2 | TRBV6-1 | NA | TGTGCCAGCAGTCTGCGAGGGCAGGACGGGGAGCTGTTTTTT | CASSLRGQDGELFF
NA | TRBJ1-1 | TRBV19 | TRBD1 | TGTGCCAGTAGAACACAGGGGGCGAACACTGAAGCTTTCTTT | CASRTQGANTEAFF
once | TRBJ1-1 | TRBV5-1 | NA | TGCGCCAGCAGCATCACTCCGGGGAACACTGAAGCTTTCTTT | CASSITPGNTEAFF